These 23 T cell receptor beta chains were all obtained from the same sample, sequenced in a study of T cells in Graves' hyperthyroidism and ophthalmopathy. Regions amplified from RNA transcripts were the TCR beta CDR3 regions. HTBI primers were the set used in a first-round RT-PCR of the TCR CDR3. TCRdb reanalysed the multiplex PCR reads using MiXCR and keeps one entry per CDR3 protein. The data contain around 300,000 distinct CDR3 sequences, roughly 13% of them singletons. The sequenced sample consisted of blood. These receptors were obtained from a woman aged 40 to 55 with Graves' ophthalmopathy.

The genes are TRBV19 and TRBJ1-1; TRBD1 might be the D (6 bases). The CDR3 has 20 amino acids. Between the trimmed V and J ends, which lost 7 bases and 0 bases, there was a span of 30 bases. CDR1 is LNHDA, CDR2 SQIVND, per germline (reference sequence). The CDR3 DNA reads TGTGCCAGTAACCCATATGGGGGGGCTCTCACTGGCCCCATGAACACTGAAGCTTTCTTT. Its translation: CASNPYGGALTGPMNTEAFF.

There are many counts of this clonotype. CDR3 sequence: CASYLRRAIQGYTF. CDR3 coding DNA: TGTGCCAGCTACCTTCGACGGGCCATACAAGGCTACACCTTC. The chain employs TRBV6-1 and TRBJ1-2; D ambiguous. Germline loops: CDR1 MNHNS, CDR2 SASEGT. The CDR3 is 14 amino acids. The ends were cut back, 8 bases at V and 8 bases at J, with 21 bases in the middle.

This clonotype was detected many times. The genes are TRBV2 and TRBJ1-2, with D perhaps TRBD1 (5 bases). Germline CDR1 SNHLY, CDR2 FYNNEI. V was clipped by 5 bases and J by 4 bases, with 17 bases between them. This CDR3 is built from 15 residues. The CDR3 is CASSLGRGLSYGYTF. The CDR3 nucleotides read TGTGCCAGCAGTCTTGGGAGGGGCCTATCCTATGGCTACACCTTC.

The DNA for the CDR3 is TGTGCCAGCAGCCAAGATCCTAGCGGGGTGTGGGAGACCCAGTACTTC. Translated, it gives CASSQDPSGVWETQYF. The rearrangement uses TRBV28 and TRBJ2-5; 9 positions match TRBD2. The length of the CDR3 is 16 residues. With 6 bases clipped from V and 5 bases from J, the junction kept 13 bases outside the gene matches. The V gene's germline CDR1 is MDHEN and CDR2 SYDVKM. Complete variable domain (other parts from reference TRBV28 and TRBJ2-5): DVKVTQSSRYLVKRTGEKVFLECVQDMDHENMFWYRQDPGLGLRLIYFSYDVKMKEKGDIPEGYSVSREKKERFSLILESASTNQTSMYLCASSQDPSGVWETQYFGPGTRLLVL.

This clonotype appeared a few times. This chain uses TRBV27 with TRBJ2-5; 7 nucleotides match TRBD1. V lost 2 bases, J lost 5 bases, and 11 bases stayed unmatched. The CDR3 is 16 residues long. From germline, CDR1 is MNHEY and CDR2 SMNVEV (reference sequence). In DNA, the CDR3 is TGTGCCAGCAGTTTAAGACAGGGTTGGGGGCCGGAGACCCAGTACTTC. This translates into CASSLRQGWGPETQYF.

This clonotype was counted many times. V gene TRBV12-3 or TRBV12-4 combines with J gene TRBJ2-7, with a weak D call TRBD2 (5 bases). Between the trimmed V and J ends, which lost 6 bases and 3 bases, there was a span of 12 bases. CDR3 length: 13 amino acids. The CDR3 here is CASRTSGDYEQYF. The CDR3 DNA reads TGTGCCAGCAGAACTAGTGGGGACTACGAGCAGTACTTC.

The chain has TRBV11-2 and TRBJ1-2; TRBD1 might be the D (6 bases). V was pared by 5 bases and J by 0 bases, with 22 bases between. The CDR3 covers 18 residues. Germline CDR1 SGHAT, CDR2 FQNNGV. The CDR3 protein is CASSPLYGQQLSNYGYTF. Written as DNA, the CDR3 is TGTGCCAGCAGCCCTCTATATGGACAGCAGCTGTCTAACTATGGCTACACCTTC.

There are many counts of this clonotype. The chain links TRBV28 to TRBJ1-2, with 8 bases fitting TRBD1. Losses at the gene ends were 1 base for V and 2 bases for J; bases not matched to a gene: 3. The germline V gene encodes CDR1 MDHEN and CDR2 SYDVKM. The CDR3 sequence is 15 residues long. CDR3 coding DNA: TGTGCCAGCAGTTTATCCGGACAGGGCAACTATGGCTACACCTTC. Its translation: CASSLSGQGNYGYTF.

The chain employs TRBV10-1 and TRBJ2-5; TRBD1 matches at 9 bases. The CDR3 spans 16 residues. Germline lookup yields CDR1 WNHNN and CDR2 SYGVQD (reference sequence). V was pared by 8 bases and J by 0 bases, with 10 bases of the junction left unmatched. This CDR3 reads CASSPGTGPYQETQYF. The CDR3 nucleotides are TGCGCCAGCTCTCCCGGGACAGGGCCTTACCAAGAGACCCAGTACTTC.

This clonotype has just a few counts. In DNA, the CDR3 is TGTGCCAGCAGCTTAGGCAACAGGGGGACGCAGTTCTTC. This sequence encodes CASSLGNRGTQFF. The V call is TRBV7-6, the J call TRBJ2-1; TRBD1 agrees at 8 bases. The CDR3 loop spans 13 amino acids. J lost 12 bases, V lost 1 base, and 5 bases had no gene match. The germline V gene has CDR1 SGHVS and CDR2 FNYEAQ.

Many counts were recorded for this clonotype. V gene TRBV28 combines with J gene TRBJ2-3; no definite D call. In germline, CDR1 is MDHEN, CDR2 SYDVKM. The CDR3 covers 16 residues. V lost 7 bases to trimming and J lost 0 bases, with 17 bases between them. CDR3 bases: TGTGCCAGCACCTATTCCCTTCGGAAGAGCACAGATACGCAGTATTTT. It is translated as CASTYSLRKSTDTQYF.

In this sample, this clonotype turned up many times. DNA for the CDR3: TGTGCCACCGGACAGGGGGCGCGGGCCGGGGAGCTGTTTTTT. Protein: CATGQGARAGELFF. V is TRBV15 and J is TRBJ2-2; 11 nucleotides align to TRBD1. Germline-derived CDR1 and CDR2 are LNHNV and YYDKDF (reference sequence). Trimming at V came to 8 bases and at J to 6 bases, leaving 5 bases not matched to a gene. The CDR3 covers 14 residues.

This clonotype has at least ten counts. V usage is TRBV7-9 and J usage is TRBJ1-1; TRBD1 matches at 11 bases. The J segment lost 0 bases and the V segment lost 4 bases, leaving 10 bases of the junction unmatched. CDR3 length: 18 residues. Germline CDR1 SEHNR, CDR2 FQNEAQ (reference sequence). The CDR3 coding sequence is TGTGCCAGCAGCTCGCCGATCGGACAGGGGGCCATGAACACTGAAGCTTTCTTT. Its translation: CASSSPIGQGAMNTEAFF.

Many counts were recorded for this clonotype. The rearrangement links TRBV2 to TRBJ1-2; a weak D match, TRBD1 (5 bases). Trimming cost V 5 bases and J 3 bases, with 13 bases left between them. The CDR3 totals 14 residues. The germline gives CDR1 SNHLY, CDR2 FYNNEI. The CDR3 coding sequence is TGTGCCAGCAGTACAACCGGGACTGACTATGGCTACACCTTC. Translation gives CASSTTGTDYGYTF.

This clonotype showed up just a few times. The final CDR3 position lacks the conserved phenylalanine or tryptophan, pointing to a likely read error. V usage is TRBV12-3 or TRBV12-4 and J usage is TRBJ2-6, with TRBD2 matching over 11 bases. The ends lost 3 bases at V and 5 bases at J; junction bases unmatched: 9. The CDR3 is 18 residues long. The CDR3 region has the DNA TGTGCCAGCAGTTTCAAGGTAGCGGGGGGGCAGAGGGCCAACGTCCTGACTTCC. Its translation: CASSFKVAGGQRANVLTS.

This clonotype was picked up many times. The J gene is TRBJ2-3, the V gene TRBV6-1; no definite D call. Germline V CDR1 and CDR2: MNHNS, SASEGT. This CDR3 has 13 residues. Trimming took 5 bases from V and 2 from J, leaving 8 bases between them. The CDR3 nucleotides read TGTGCCAGCAGTTTATCAAACACAGATACGCAGTATTTT. Amino acid sequence: CASSLSNTDTQYF.

This clonotype was seen a handful of times. V usage is TRBV29-1 and J usage is TRBJ2-2, with D perhaps given as TRBD1 or TRBD2 (5 bases each). The V end lost 4 bases, the J end lost 0 bases, and 15 bases lay between the germline ends. The germline gives CDR1 SQVTM, CDR2 ANQGSEA. The CDR3 runs 16 residues. CDR3: CSVGGDLESNTGELFF. DNA of the CDR3: TGCAGCGTTGGAGGGGACCTCGAATCGAACACCGGGGAGCTGTTTTTT.

The CDR3 protein is CASSPRTGNYGYTF. CDR3 bases: TGTGCCAGCAGTCCACGGACAGGAAACTATGGCTACACCTTC. This chain uses TRBV6-1 with TRBJ1-2; 7 bases are shared with TRBD1. The CDR3 is 14 residues long. Germline V gene sequence: CDR1 MNHNS, CDR2 SASEGT. After removal of 5 bases from V and 2 bases from J, the junction contained 5 bases not matched to a gene.

The chain recombines TRBV20-1 with TRBJ1-1; D unclear. The CDR3 is 16 residues long. CDR1 is DFQATT and CDR2 is SNEGSKA in the germline V gene (reference sequence). V lost 0 bases and J 9 bases, leaving 23 bases between the germline ends. The CDR3 loop reads CSARDLTGRKSRKAFF. The CDR3 nucleotides read TGCAGTGCTAGAGATTTAACGGGTAGAAAGAGCCGAAAAGCTTTCTTT.

This chain links TRBV25-1 with TRBJ1-2; D ambiguous. The CDR3 contains 13 residues. Trimming cost V 4 bases and J 5 bases, with 11 bases left between them. CDR1 MGHDK and CDR2 SYGVNS come from the germline V gene. The CDR3 nucleotides read TGTGCCAGCAGTGGTGGTCGAGAGTATGGCTACACCTTC. Its translation is CASSGGREYGYTF.

This clonotype showed up many times. The chain joins TRBV25-1 to TRBJ2-7, with D tentatively TRBD1 or TRBD2 (5 bases each). CDR1 and CDR2 from the germline V gene are MGHDK and SYGVNS. V was trimmed by 3 bases and J by 3 bases, leaving 12 bases between them. The CDR3 has 14 residues. CDR3 bases: TGTGCCAGCAGTGAGGGGGACCGTTTCTACGAGCAGTACTTC. It specifies CASSEGDRFYEQYF.

This clonotype was counted only a few times. The V and J genes are TRBV11-2 and TRBJ2-6; 8 bases match TRBD1. This CDR3 has 14 residues. Per the germline V gene, CDR1 is SGHAT and CDR2 is FQNNGV. Trimming cost V 2 bases and J 14 bases; bases outside gene matches: 8. In DNA, the CDR3 is TGTGCCAGCAGCTTAAATGGACAGGGTTCCCTCCTGACTTTC. Amino acid sequence: CASSLNGQGSLLTF.

This clonotype was detected ten times or more. The J gene is TRBJ1-1, the V gene TRBV2; the D is unclear. CDR1 is SNHLY, CDR2 FYNNEI, per germline. The CDR3 totals 15 residues. The V end was cut by 7 bases, the J end by 1 base, with 16 bases between. CDR3 sequence reads: CASKVFGRRNTEAFF. For the CDR3, the DNA is TGTGCCAGCAAAGTCTTTGGACGGAGGAACACTGAAGCTTTCTTT.